A single sample gave rise to the 15 T cell receptor beta chains below, sequenced in a study of cytomegalovirus exposure and HLA in healthy donors (dated by TCRdb to the late 2010s). Libraries were made using the immunoSEQ multiplex PCR assay. A mixture of 60 forward primers for TCR Vbeta segments and 13 reverse primers for TCR Jbeta segments was used in the multiplex PCR. TCRdb took this table from immuneACCESS and kept in-frame rearrangements with V and J called. Such tables lack part of the clones; where checked against another copy, unresolved V genes explain under half of the gap, and the rest is unexplained. The sample contains 150,000 to 200,000 clones, around 84% of them found a single time. The top ten clones comprise approximately 1.9% of the sample. Sequenced material: PBMCs. The source of these receptors is a man aged 18 to 35 in good health and CMV-seronegative.

The chain couples TRBV12-5 to TRBJ2-1; TRBD2 matches 13 bases. Unmatched junction bases numbered 11, after V lost 7 bases and J lost 8 bases. The CDR3 consists of 16 residues. Germline CDR1 is LGHNT and CDR2 is FRNRAP. CDR3 residues: CASAKGTSGVKYEQFF. The CDR3 DNA follows: TGTGCTAGTGCCAAAGGGACTAGCGGGGTCAAGTATGAGCAGTTCTTC.

This rearrangement joins TRBV9 to TRBJ2-7; TRBD1 might be the D (6 bases). The V gene lost 0 bases and the J gene lost 7 bases, with 14 bases spanning the gap. The germline V gene has CDR1 SGDLS and CDR2 YYNGEE. The CDR3 is made up of 14 amino acids. CDR3 region: CASSVGPAGEEQYF. As DNA, the CDR3 is TGTGCCAGCAGCGTAGGCCCGGCAGGGGAGGAGCAGTACTTC.

The chain recombines TRBV28 with TRBJ1-5, with D maybe TRBD1 (6 bases). Per the germline V gene, CDR1 is MDHEN and CDR2 is SYDVKM. This CDR3 comprises 15 residues. Trimming took 3 bases from V and 4 from J, leaving 13 bases between them. CDR3 coding DNA: TGTGCCAGCAGTTTTCAGGGGCGACCGAATCAGCCCCAGCATTTT. This translates into CASSFQGRPNQPQHF.

This rearrangement joins TRBV27 to TRBJ1-2; the D gene is possibly TRBD1 (6 bases). Germline CDR1 reads MNHEY; CDR2 reads SMNVEV (reference sequence). CDR3 size: 15 residues. Trimming cost V 5 bases and J 6 bases, with 19 bases left between them. CDR3 coding DNA: TGTGCCAGCAGTGATATCCGTCACAGGGACGATGGCTACACCTTC. It codes for CASSDIRHRDDGYTF.

The J gene is TRBJ1-1, the V gene TRBV2, with D possibly TRBD1 on 6 matching bases. The CDR3 has 14 residues. V shed 10 bases and J shed 2 bases, with 17 bases lying between them. Germline assignment: CDR1 SNHLY and CDR2 FYNNEI. This chain's CDR3 is CATNQQGDNTEAFF. In nucleotides, the CDR3 is TGTGCCACAAACCAACAGGGTGATAACACTGAAGCTTTCTTT.

The rearrangement joins TRBV21-1 to TRBJ2-3; the table gives TRBD2 as D, unverified against the DNA. TRBV21-1 is deemed a pseudogene. CDR3 length: 22 amino acids. CDR3: CASSKARAGQGLAGGQPDTQYF. CDR3 sequence (DNA): TGTGCCAGCAGCAAAGCGCGTGCGGGGCAGGGACTAGCGGGAGGTCAGCCAGATACGCAGTATTTT.

This CDR3 is CASSIQGVREKLFF. CDR3 nucleotides: TGTGCCAGCAGCATACAGGGGGTCCGTGAAAAACTGTTTTTT. V usage is TRBV5-8 and J usage is TRBJ1-4; 8 nucleotides match TRBD1. V shed 4 bases, J shed 7 bases, and the junction held 6 bases outside the gene matches. This CDR3 region has 14 residues. CDR1 SGHTS and CDR2 YDEGEE come from the germline V gene.

The chain combines TRBV13 with TRBJ2-5, with D perhaps TRBD2 (6 bases). CDR1 PRHDT and CDR2 FYEKMQ come from the germline V gene (reference sequence). With 7 bases removed from V and 11 bases from J, the gap between germline ends came to 20 bases. This CDR3 contains 13 residues. The CDR3 protein is CASTLDYLGEQYF. DNA for the CDR3: TGTGCCAGCACCCTGGACTATCTTGGTGAGCAGTACTTC.

The chain is built from TRBV28 and TRBJ2-1; tentative D call: TRBD2 (6 bases). Germline lookup yields CDR1 MDHEN and CDR2 SYDVKM. There are 13 residues in the CDR3. The V end lost 3 bases, the J end lost 3 bases, and 6 bases lay between the germline ends. DNA for the CDR3: TGTGCCAGCAGTTTGCGGGGCTACAATGAGCAGTTCTTC. Protein: CASSLRGYNEQFF. The full variable domain, rest sourced from reference TRBV28 and TRBJ2-1, is DVKVTQSSRYLVKRTGEKVFLECVQDMDHENMFWYRQDPGLGLRLIYFSYDVKMKEKGDIPEGYSVSREKKERFSLILESASTNQTSMYLCASSLRGYNEQFFGPGTRLTVL.

This chain connects TRBV18 to TRBJ2-7, with 10 bases lining up with TRBD2. The V and J ends lost 3 bases and 2 bases, in that order; junction bases with no gene match: 7. The CDR3 runs 16 residues. The germline CDR1 and CDR2 sequences are KGHSH and LQKENI. The CDR3 bases are TGTGCCAGCTCACCCCAGGGACTAGCGTCTACCTACGAGCAGTACTTC. Translating gives CASSPQGLASTYEQYF.

The sample holds a few counts of this clone. The rearrangement links TRBV5-4 to TRBJ2-5, with TRBD1 matching over 8 bases. The DNA end lines up better with TRBJ2-7; the J call may be wrong. CDR1 SGHNT and CDR2 YYREEE come from the germline V gene (reference sequence). CDR3 length equals 15 residues. The CDR3 nucleotides are TGTGCCAGCAGCTTGGGACAGGGGATTTCTGACGAGCAGTACTTC. It codes for CASSLGQGISDEQYF.

This rearrangement joins TRBV19 to TRBJ1-5, with D perhaps TRBD1 (5 bases). The V gene's germline CDR1 is LNHDA and CDR2 SQIVND (reference sequence). There are 15 residues in the CDR3. V was trimmed by 6 bases and J by 1 base, leaving 13 bases between them. The CDR3 DNA reads TGTGCCAGTAGCCGGCCGACAGTGAGCAATCAGCCCCAGCATTTT. Protein sequence: CASSRPTVSNQPQHF.

CDR3 residues: CASSARQGTEYEQYF. Written as DNA, the CDR3 is TGTGCCAGCAGCGCTAGGCAGGGGACGGAATACGAGCAGTACTTC. This chain joins TRBV5-6 and TRBJ2-7; possible D gene TRBD1, 6 bases. The CDR3 has 15 amino acids. V was pared by 4 bases and J by 4 bases, with 18 bases between. Germline V gene sequence: CDR1 SGHDT, CDR2 YYEEEE.

V gene TRBV14 combines with J gene TRBJ1-2, with D possibly matching TRBD1 (5 bases). This CDR3 has 17 residues. Trimming removed 0 bases at V and 4 bases at J, with 18 bases between. Per the germline V gene, CDR1 is SGHDN and CDR2 is FVKESK. This chain's CDR3 is CASSQDHETVRLYGYTF. In DNA, the CDR3 is TGTGCCAGCAGCCAAGATCACGAGACAGTTCGACTCTATGGCTACACCTTC.

The chain carries TRBV6-5 and TRBJ2-5; TRBD1 aligns across 8 bases. CDR3 length: 13 amino acids. Germline V gene lookup returns CDR1 MNHEY and CDR2 SVGAGI. V shed 6 bases, J shed 4 bases, and the junction held 4 bases outside the gene matches. The CDR3 coding sequence is TGTGCCAGCAGCCGAACAGGGGGAGAGACCCAGTACTTC. Amino acid sequence: CASSRTGGETQYF.